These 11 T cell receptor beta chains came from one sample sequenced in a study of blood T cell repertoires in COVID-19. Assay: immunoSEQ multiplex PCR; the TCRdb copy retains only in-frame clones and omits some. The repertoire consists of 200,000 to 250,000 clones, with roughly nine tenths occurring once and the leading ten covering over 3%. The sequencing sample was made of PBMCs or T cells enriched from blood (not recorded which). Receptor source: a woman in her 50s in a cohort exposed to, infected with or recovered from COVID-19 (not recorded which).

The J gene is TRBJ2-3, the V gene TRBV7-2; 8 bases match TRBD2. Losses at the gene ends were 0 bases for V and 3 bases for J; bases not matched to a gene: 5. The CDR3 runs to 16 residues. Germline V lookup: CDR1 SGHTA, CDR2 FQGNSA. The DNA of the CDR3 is TGTGCCAGCAGCTTAGCTCGGGGGGGCGTTACAGATACGCAGTATTTT. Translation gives CASSLARGGVTDTQYF.

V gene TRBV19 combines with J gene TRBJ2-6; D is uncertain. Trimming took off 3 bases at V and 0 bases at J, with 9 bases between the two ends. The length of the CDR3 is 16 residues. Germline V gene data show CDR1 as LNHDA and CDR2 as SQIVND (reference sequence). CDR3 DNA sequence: TGTGCCAGTAGTATTTGGTCGAGCTCTGGGGCCAACGTCCTGACTTTC. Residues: CASSIWSSSGANVLTF.

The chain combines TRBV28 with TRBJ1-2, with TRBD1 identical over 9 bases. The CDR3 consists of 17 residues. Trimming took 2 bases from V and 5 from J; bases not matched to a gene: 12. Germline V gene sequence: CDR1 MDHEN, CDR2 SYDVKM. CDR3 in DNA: TGTGCCAGCAGTTTACCTCGGAAACTGGGACAGGGTTATGGCTACACCTTC. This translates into CASSLPRKLGQGYGYTF.

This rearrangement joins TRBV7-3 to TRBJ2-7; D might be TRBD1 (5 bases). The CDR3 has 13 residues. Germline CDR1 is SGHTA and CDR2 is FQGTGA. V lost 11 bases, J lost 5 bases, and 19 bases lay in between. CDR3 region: CAQHPRAMDEQYF. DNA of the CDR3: TGTGCCCAGCACCCCAGGGCTATGGACGAGCAGTACTTC.

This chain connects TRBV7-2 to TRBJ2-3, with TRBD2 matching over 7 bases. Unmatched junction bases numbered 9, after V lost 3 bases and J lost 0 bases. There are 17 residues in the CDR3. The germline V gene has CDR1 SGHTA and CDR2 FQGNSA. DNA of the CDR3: TGTGCCAGCAGCTTGACCCCGGCGGGAGCTAGCACAGATACGCAGTATTTT. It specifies CASSLTPAGASTDTQYF. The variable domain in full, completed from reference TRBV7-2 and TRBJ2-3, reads GAGVSQSPSNKVTEKGKDVELRCDPISGHTALYWYRQSLGQGLEFLIYFQGNSAPDKSGLPSDRFSAERTGGSVSTLTIQRTQQEDSAVYLCASSLTPAGASTDTQYFGPGTRLTVL.

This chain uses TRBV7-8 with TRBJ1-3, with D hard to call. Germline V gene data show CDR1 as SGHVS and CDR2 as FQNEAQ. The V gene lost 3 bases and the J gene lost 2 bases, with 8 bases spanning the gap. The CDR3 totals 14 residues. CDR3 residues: CASSFRGPGNTIYF. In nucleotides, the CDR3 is TGTGCCAGCAGCTTTAGAGGTCCTGGAAACACCATATATTTT. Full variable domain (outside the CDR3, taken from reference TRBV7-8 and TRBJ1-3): GAGVSQSPRYKVAKRGQDVALRCDPISGHVSLFWYQQALGQGPEFLTYFQNEAQLDKSGLPSDRFFAERPEGSVSTLKIQRTQQEDSAVYLCASSFRGPGNTIYFGEGSWLTVV.

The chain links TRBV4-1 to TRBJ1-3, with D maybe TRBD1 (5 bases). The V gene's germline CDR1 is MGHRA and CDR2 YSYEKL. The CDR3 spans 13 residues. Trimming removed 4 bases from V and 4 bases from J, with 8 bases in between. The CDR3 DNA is TGCGCCAGCAGCCTAGGGGTAGGAAACACCATATATTTT. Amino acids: CASSLGVGNTIYF.

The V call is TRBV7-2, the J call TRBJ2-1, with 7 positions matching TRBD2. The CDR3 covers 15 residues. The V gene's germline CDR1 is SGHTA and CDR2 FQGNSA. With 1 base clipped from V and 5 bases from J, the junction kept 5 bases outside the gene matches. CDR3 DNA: TGTGCCAGCAGCTTAGTGGCTAGCGGAAACAATGAGCAGTTCTTC. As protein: CASSLVASGNNEQFF.

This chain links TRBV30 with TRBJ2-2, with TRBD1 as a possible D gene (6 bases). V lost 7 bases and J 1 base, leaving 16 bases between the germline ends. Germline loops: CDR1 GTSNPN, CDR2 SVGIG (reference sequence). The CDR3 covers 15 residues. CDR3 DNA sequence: TGTGCCTCCGCCTCTACAGGGCGGAACACCGGGGAGCTGTTTTTT. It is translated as CASASTGRNTGELFF.

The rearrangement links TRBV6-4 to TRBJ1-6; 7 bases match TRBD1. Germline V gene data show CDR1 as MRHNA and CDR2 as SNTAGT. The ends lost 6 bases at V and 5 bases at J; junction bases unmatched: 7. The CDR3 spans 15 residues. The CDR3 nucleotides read TGTGCCAGCAGCCGCGAGACAGGGAATAATTCACCCCTCCACTTT. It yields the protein CASSRETGNNSPLHF.

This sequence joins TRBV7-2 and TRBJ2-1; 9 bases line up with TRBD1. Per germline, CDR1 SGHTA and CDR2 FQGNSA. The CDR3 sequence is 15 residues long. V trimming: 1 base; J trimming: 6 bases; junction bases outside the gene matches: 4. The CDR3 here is CASSLVGQGGNEQFF. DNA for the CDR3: TGTGCCAGCAGCTTAGTGGGACAGGGAGGCAATGAGCAGTTCTTC.